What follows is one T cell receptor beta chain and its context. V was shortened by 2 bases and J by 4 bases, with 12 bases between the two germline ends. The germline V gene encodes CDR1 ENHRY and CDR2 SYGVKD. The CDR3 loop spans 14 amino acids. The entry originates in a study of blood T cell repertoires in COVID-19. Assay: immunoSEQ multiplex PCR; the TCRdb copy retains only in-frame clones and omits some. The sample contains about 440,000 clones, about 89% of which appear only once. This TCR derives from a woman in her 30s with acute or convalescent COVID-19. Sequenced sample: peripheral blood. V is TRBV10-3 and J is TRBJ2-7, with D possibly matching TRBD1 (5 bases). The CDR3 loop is CAISETGRPYEQYF. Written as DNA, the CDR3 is TGTGCCATCAGTGAGACAGGTCGACCTTACGAGCAGTACTTC.